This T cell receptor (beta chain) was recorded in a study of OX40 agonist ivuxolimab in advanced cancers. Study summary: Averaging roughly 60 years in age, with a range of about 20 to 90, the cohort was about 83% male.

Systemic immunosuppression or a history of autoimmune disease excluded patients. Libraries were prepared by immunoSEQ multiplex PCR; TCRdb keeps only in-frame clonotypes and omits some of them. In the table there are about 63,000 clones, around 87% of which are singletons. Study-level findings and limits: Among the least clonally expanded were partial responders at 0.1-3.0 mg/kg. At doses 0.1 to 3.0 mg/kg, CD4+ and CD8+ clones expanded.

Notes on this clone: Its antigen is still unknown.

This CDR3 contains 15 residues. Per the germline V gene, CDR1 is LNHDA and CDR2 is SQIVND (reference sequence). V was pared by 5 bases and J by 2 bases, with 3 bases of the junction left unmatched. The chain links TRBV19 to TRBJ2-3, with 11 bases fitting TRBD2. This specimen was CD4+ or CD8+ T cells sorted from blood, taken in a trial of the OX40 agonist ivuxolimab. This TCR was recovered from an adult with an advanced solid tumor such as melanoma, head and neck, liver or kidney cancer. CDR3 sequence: CASSALAGDTDTQYF. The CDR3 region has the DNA TGTGCCAGTAGTGCACTAGCGGGGGACACAGATACGCAGTATTTT.